This T cell receptor (beta chain) was found in a study of identical twins. Study-level findings and limits: Out-of-frame alpha sequences shared by twins showed excess low generation probability.

TCRdb redid the calling of the 5' RACE reads with MiXCR, one entry per CDR3 protein. The sample gives hundreds of thousands of distinct CDR3 sequences, over 8.5% of which show up once; approximately 0.96% is in the top ten. CDR1 and CDR2 from the germline V gene are DFQATT and SNEGSKA (reference sequence). The CDR3 runs 14 residues. Trimming cost V 0 bases and J 3 bases, with 12 bases left between them. Every one of the donors was a healthy Caucasian. This clonotype turned up a few times. Its antigen is not identified. The data were also submitted as part of a second study, on yellow fever vaccine responses in identical twins.

The sequencing sample was made of PBMCs. This TCR came from a woman between 18 and 29 years old in good health. The chain carries TRBV20-1 and TRBJ2-7; unclear D gene. CDR3 nucleotides: TGCAGTGCTAGAGATAGCCAGGTTGACTACGAGCAGTACTTC. Amino acids: CSARDSQVDYEQYF.